The 30 T cell receptor beta chains in this list originate from one sample, sequenced in a study of blood T cell repertoires in COVID-19. The method was immunoSEQ multiplex PCR; TCRdb's version includes in-frame clones alone and lacks a portion of them. The sample has about 120,000 clones, about 90% seen once; the top ten hold just under 30%. The specimen was peripheral blood. The receptors originated from a woman in her 70s with acute or convalescent COVID-19.

V and J are TRBV19 and TRBJ1-1, with D maybe TRBD1 (6 bases). Germline V lookup: CDR1 LNHDA, CDR2 SQIVND (reference sequence). Trimming took off 6 bases at V and 4 bases at J, with 18 bases between the two ends. The CDR3 spans 15 residues. CDR3 bases: TGTGCCAGTAGAATCAAACAGGGCGGGGGCACTGAAGCTTTCTTT. Translating gives CASRIKQGGGTEAFF.

This clone was counted only a few times. This chain joins TRBV7-3 and TRBJ2-2; 9 bases fit TRBD1. The V gene's germline CDR1 is SGHTA and CDR2 FQGTGA. The junction had 4 bases not matched to a gene; V was cut back by 5 bases and J by 3 bases. The CDR3 has 15 amino acids. CDR3 sequence: CASSPGQGDTGELFF. CDR3 coding DNA: TGTGCCAGCAGCCCGGGACAGGGTGACACCGGGGAGCTGTTTTTT.

The chain couples TRBV28 to TRBJ1-5, with a possible D match to TRBD1 (6 bases). V was clipped by 6 bases and J by 0 bases, with 15 bases between them. Per germline, CDR1 MDHEN and CDR2 SYDVKM. This CDR3 is 16 amino acids long. CDR3 sequence reads: CASRTQGGYSNQPQHF. CDR3 bases: TGTGCCAGCAGAACACAGGGAGGGTATAGCAATCAGCCCCAGCATTTT.

The chain joins TRBV7-8 to TRBJ2-7; TRBD1 aligns across 7 bases. The CDR3 runs 15 residues. Germline V CDR1 and CDR2: SGHVS, FQNEAQ. Germline trimming cut 5 bases from V and 0 bases from J; bases unmatched to any gene: 7. The CDR3 region is CASSRDRVNSYEQYF. CDR3 sequence (DNA): TGTGCCAGCAGCCGAGACAGGGTAAACTCCTACGAGCAGTACTTC. Based on the CDR3 plus reference TRBV7-8 and TRBJ2-7, the full variable domain is GAGVSQSPRYKVAKRGQDVALRCDPISGHVSLFWYQQALGQGPEFLTYFQNEAQLDKSGLPSDRFFAERPEGSVSTLKIQRTQQEDSAVYLCASSRDRVNSYEQYFGPGTRLTVT.

V and J are TRBV6-6 and TRBJ1-3; D is possibly TRBD1 (5 bases). This CDR3 spans 17 amino acids. V was clipped by 5 bases and J by 6 bases, with 23 bases between them. Germline V gene lookup returns CDR1 MNHNY and CDR2 SVGAGI (reference sequence). The CDR3 sequence is CASSQLPTGRAVNTIYF. The CDR3 DNA reads TGTGCCAGCAGTCAGTTACCCACTGGCAGGGCCGTAAACACCATATATTTT.

The gene calls are TRBV11-2 and TRBJ1-6; 8 bases line up with TRBD1. The CDR3 sequence is 14 residues long. The V segment lost 3 bases and the J segment 7 bases; nucleotides outside the gene matches: 2. Looked up from germline, CDR1 is SGHAT and CDR2 is FQNNGV. CDR3 residues: CASSFQGANSPLHF. Here the CDR3 DNA reads TGTGCCAGCAGCTTTCAGGGGGCGAATTCACCCCTCCACTTT.

The chain couples TRBV19 to TRBJ2-5, with TRBD1 matching over 10 bases. There are 17 residues in the CDR3. Looked up from germline, CDR1 is LNHDA and CDR2 is SQIVND (reference sequence). The junction had 7 bases not matched to a gene; V was cut back by 3 bases and J by 0 bases. The CDR3 bases are TGTGCCAGTAGTATTCTCGGGACAGGGGTTGACCAAGAGACCCAGTACTTC. This gives the protein CASSILGTGVDQETQYF.

The chain is built from TRBV24-1 and TRBJ1-1; possibly TRBD1 for D (5 bases). The CDR3 length is 16 residues. CDR1 is KGHDR and CDR2 is SFDVKD in the germline V gene. V was shortened by 4 bases and J by 0 bases, with 14 bases between the two germline ends. CDR3 bases: TGTGCCACCAGTGACCCGCGGGGCTACATGAACACTGAAGCTTTCTTT. Amino acids: CATSDPRGYMNTEAFF.

The chain combines TRBV3-1 (or the pseudogene TRBV3-2) with TRBJ1-1; D is undetermined. There are 14 residues in the CDR3. Germline CDR1 LGHDT, CDR2 YNNKEL (reference sequence). V was shortened by 4 bases and J by 5 bases, with 14 bases between the two germline ends. The DNA for the CDR3 is TGTGCCAGCAGCCGAGGAGGGATGGAAACTGAAGCTTTCTTT. Translating gives CASSRGGMETEAFF.

The genes are TRBV9 and TRBJ2-1, with 10 bases fitting TRBD2. Trimming cost V 3 bases and J 2 bases; bases outside gene matches: 5. The germline gives CDR1 SGDLS, CDR2 YYNGEE. The CDR3 consists of 16 residues. The CDR3 loop is CASSATLAGAYNEQFF. The CDR3 DNA reads TGTGCCAGCAGCGCAACTCTAGCGGGGGCCTACAATGAGCAGTTCTTC.

This chain uses TRBV28 with TRBJ1-5; D ambiguous. V shed 5 bases and J shed 1 base, with 15 bases lying between them. This CDR3 has 16 residues. Looked up from germline, CDR1 is MDHEN and CDR2 is SYDVKM. CDR3 in DNA: TGTGCCAGCAGTCCCTGGCCCCTTAACAGCAATCAGCCCCAGCATTTT. Its protein is CASSPWPLNSNQPQHF.

In this sample, this clone turned up a few times. V gene TRBV11-1 combines with J gene TRBJ2-7; D is perhaps TRBD1 (6 bases). The CDR3 runs to 15 residues. Germline V gives CDR1 SGHAT, CDR2 FQDESV (reference sequence). The V end was cut by 4 bases, the J end by 5 bases, with 18 bases between. For the CDR3, the DNA is TGTGCCAGCAGCTCCTGGGGGACAAAGGCAGACGAGCAGTACTTC. Protein: CASSSWGTKADEQYF.

V is TRBV5-1 and J is TRBJ2-3; possibly TRBD1 for D (5 bases). Trimming stripped 4 bases from V and 0 bases from J, with 12 bases between. Germline V gives CDR1 SGHRS, CDR2 YFSETQ. CDR3 length equals 15 residues. CDR3 region: CASSIQGTSTDTQYF. The CDR3 DNA is TGCGCCAGCAGCATCCAGGGAACAAGCACAGATACGCAGTATTTT.

The rearrangement uses TRBV19 and TRBJ1-1; D call uncertain. Germline values: CDR1 LNHDA, CDR2 SQIVND (reference sequence). The CDR3 covers 14 residues. The ends were cut back, 0 bases at V and 4 bases at J, with 9 bases in the middle. CDR3 region: CASSIDRVSTEAFF. Here the CDR3 DNA reads TGTGCCAGTAGTATAGATCGGGTTAGCACTGAAGCTTTCTTT. Full variable domain (outside the CDR3, taken from reference TRBV19 and TRBJ1-1): DGGITQSPKYLFRKEGQNVTLSCEQNLNHDAMYWYRQDPGQGLRLIYYSQIVNDFQKGDIAEGYSVSREKKESFPLTVTSAQKNPTAFYLCASSIDRVSTEAFFGQGTRLTVV.

The chain recombines TRBV19 with TRBJ2-2; D not resolved. This CDR3 contains 13 residues. The V end lost 11 bases, the J end lost 0 bases, and 10 bases lay between the germline ends. Per the germline V gene, CDR1 is LNHDA and CDR2 is SQIVND (reference sequence). The CDR3 protein is CAAAQSNTGELFF. The CDR3 DNA reads TGTGCCGCTGCCCAGTCGAACACCGGGGAGCTGTTTTTT.

The V call is TRBV7-9, the J call TRBJ2-1; tentative D call: TRBD1 (6 bases). This CDR3 region has 16 residues. Trimming removed 4 bases at V and 5 bases at J, with 18 bases between. Germline CDR1 SEHNR, CDR2 FQNEAQ (reference sequence). The CDR3 DNA reads TGTGCCAGCAGCTACCAGGGGATTCTCCAGAACAATGAGCAGTTCTTC. Amino acid sequence: CASSYQGILQNNEQFF.

The chain carries TRBV5-1 and TRBJ1-2; D might be TRBD1 (6 bases). V shed 7 bases and J shed 2 bases, with 21 bases lying between them. This CDR3 has 16 amino acids. Germline-derived CDR1 and CDR2 are SGHRS and YFSETQ. The CDR3 nucleotides are TGCGCCAGCTCCCCCGGACCTGGGACAACCAACTATGGCTACACCTTC. Protein: CASSPGPGTTNYGYTF.

V and J are TRBV5-1 and TRBJ1-3, with a weak D call TRBD1 (6 bases). V lost 1 base and J lost 3, with 11 bases in between. CDR3 length: 15 residues. Per the germline V gene, CDR1 is SGHRS and CDR2 is YFSETQ. The CDR3 coding sequence is TGCGCCAGCAGCTTGAGGGGGGGCGGTGGAAACACCATATATTTT. This translates into CASSLRGGGGNTIYF.

The genes are TRBV19 and TRBJ1-1; the D is unclear. This CDR3 has 13 residues. CDR1 LNHDA and CDR2 SQIVND come from the germline V gene (reference sequence). Trimming removed 2 bases from V and 3 bases from J, with 7 bases in between. The CDR3 spells CASSINRDTEAFF. The CDR3 coding sequence is TGTGCCAGTAGTATAAACCGGGACACTGAAGCTTTCTTT. The variable domain in full, completed from reference TRBV19 and TRBJ1-1, reads DGGITQSPKYLFRKEGQNVTLSCEQNLNHDAMYWYRQDPGQGLRLIYYSQIVNDFQKGDIAEGYSVSREKKESFPLTVTSAQKNPTAFYLCASSINRDTEAFFGQGTRLTVV.

CDR3 in amino acids: CASSTGNTIYF. The DNA of the CDR3 is TGTGCCAGCAGCACTGGAAACACCATATATTTT. The chain combines TRBV6-5 with TRBJ1-3, with D hard to call. The V end lost 6 bases, the J end lost 2 bases, and 2 bases lay between the germline ends. This CDR3 comprises 11 residues. Germline V lookup: CDR1 MNHEY, CDR2 SVGAGI.

The chain uses TRBV5-6 and TRBJ2-7, with unresolved D. Trimming shortened V by 2 bases and J by 2 bases, and 11 bases separated the two germline ends. In germline, CDR1 is SGHDT, CDR2 YYEEEE. This CDR3 has 14 amino acids. CDR3 in amino acids: CASSFYRSTYEQYF. The CDR3 bases are TGTGCCAGCAGCTTTTACAGATCAACCTACGAGCAGTACTTC.

The chain employs TRBV6-4 and TRBJ1-4; the match to TRBD1 covers 7 bases. The CDR3 has 14 residues. The J segment lost 7 bases and the V segment lost 9 bases, leaving 11 bases of the junction unmatched. The V gene's germline CDR1 is MRHNA and CDR2 SNTAGT. CDR3 in amino acids: CARATGEGSEKLFF. CDR3 bases: TGTGCCAGAGCCACAGGGGAAGGCAGTGAAAAACTGTTTTTT.

This clone was picked up many times. The genes are TRBV13 and TRBJ1-3; no clear D gene. The V gene's germline CDR1 is PRHDT and CDR2 FYEKMQ (reference sequence). Trimming cost V 1 base and J 0 bases, with 10 bases left between them. The CDR3 loop spans 16 amino acids. CDR3 nucleotide sequence: TGTGCCAGCAGCTTAGAATGGGCCTGCTCTGGAAACACCATATATTTT. This sequence encodes CASSLEWACSGNTIYF.

This clone has a handful of counts. This chain connects TRBV28 to TRBJ1-1, with D maybe TRBD1 (6 bases). The CDR3 extends over 16 amino acids. CDR1 and CDR2 (germline): MDHEN, SYDVKM. Trimming left V 6 bases short and J 2 bases short, with 19 bases between. CDR3 in amino acids: CASRNRALRRNTEAFF. The CDR3 bases are TGTGCCAGCAGGAACAGGGCTTTGAGAAGAAACACTGAAGCTTTCTTT.

This clone was observed once. This rearrangement joins TRBV4-1 to TRBJ2-6; 9 bases align to TRBD1. In germline, CDR1 is MGHRA, CDR2 YSYEKL. The CDR3 length is 19 residues. After removal of 3 bases from V and 2 bases from J, the junction contained 11 bases not matched to a gene. As DNA, the CDR3 is TGCGCCAGCAGCCATCCCGGGACAGGGATGGGCCCTGGGGCCAACGTCCTGACTTTC. Translated: CASSHPGTGMGPGANVLTF.

The chain combines TRBV10-3 with TRBJ1-6; D remains ambiguous. With 0 bases removed from V and 14 bases from J, the gap between germline ends came to 11 bases. The CDR3 loop spans 13 amino acids. Germline CDR1 ENHRY, CDR2 SYGVKD. The CDR3 sequence is CAISESFSAALHF. Written as DNA, the CDR3 is TGTGCCATCAGTGAGTCATTTTCCGCGGCCCTCCACTTT.

The V call is TRBV28, the J call TRBJ1-4; TRBD1 is a possible D gene (6 bases). Trimming took 8 bases from V and 7 from J, leaving 20 bases between them. Germline V gene lookup returns CDR1 MDHEN and CDR2 SYDVKM. The CDR3 has 15 residues. CDR3 coding DNA: TGTGCCAGCCGATCTTTCCGGGACATATCTGAAAAACTGTTTTTT. Its translation: CASRSFRDISEKLFF.

The chain links TRBV5-1 to TRBJ1-2; 8 bases are a match to TRBD1. The germline gives CDR1 SGHRS, CDR2 YFSETQ. With 4 bases clipped from V and 7 bases from J, the junction kept 12 bases outside the gene matches. The CDR3 length is 15 residues. CDR3 coding DNA: TGCGCCAGCAGCGAAGTGCCGGGACAGGTGGGTGGCTACACCTTC. It codes for CASSEVPGQVGGYTF.

The genes are TRBV7-6 and TRBJ1-3; no reliable D call. Per the germline V gene, CDR1 is SGHVS and CDR2 is FNYEAQ. The CDR3 is 16 amino acids. Trimming removed 1 base at V and 0 bases at J, with 10 bases between. The CDR3 DNA is TGTGCCAGCAGCTTAGGACCAGCTAGCTCTGGAAACACCATATATTTT. Amino acid sequence: CASSLGPASSGNTIYF.

The rearrangement links TRBV27 to TRBJ1-5; a weak D match, TRBD1 (6 bases). Germline loops: CDR1 MNHEY, CDR2 SMNVEV (reference sequence). Trimming pared 6 bases from V and 0 bases from J, leaving 18 bases between. The CDR3 sequence is 17 residues long. Written as DNA, the CDR3 is TGTGCCAGCAGCGGAGGACAGTATGTGGGTAGCAATCAGCCCCAGCATTTT. It codes for CASSGGQYVGSNQPQHF.